The rows below give T cell receptor beta chains drawn from one sample of a study of tumor-infiltrating lymphocytes in primary liver carcinoma. TCRdb itself ran the multiplex PCR reads through MiXCR, one entry per CDR3 protein. The table lists about 44,000 distinct CDR3 sequences, about 73% of them singletons. The sequencing sample was made of liver tumor tissue from sampling region 3. The source is a man in his forties with primary liver carcinoma and hepatitis B virus infection. The CDR3 runs from the conserved cysteine through the conserved F or W. D genes are given only for firm matches. The listing skips clone size in some rows; elsewhere it reads once, few, many or a size class.

V gene: TRBV6-6
D gene: .
clone size: .
J gene: TRBJ2-2
CDR3 protein: CASSSTGPNAGELFF
CDR3 DNA: TGTGCCAGCAGCTCGACGGGGCCGAACGCCGGGGAGCTGTTTTTT

V gene: TRBV4-1
D gene: TRBD1
clone size: .
J gene: TRBJ2-2
CDR3 protein: CASRRDRVFTGELFF
CDR3 DNA: TGCGCCAGCAGGCGGGACAGGGTATTCACCGGGGAGCTGTTTTTT

V gene: TRBV9
D gene: .
clone size: .
J gene: TRBJ1-3
CDR3 protein: CASSVESGVGNTIYF
CDR3 DNA: TGTGCCAGCAGCGTAGAATCAGGGGTTGGAAACACCATATATTTT

V gene: TRBV4-1
D gene: TRBD1
clone size: .
J gene: TRBJ2-7
CDR3 protein: CASSQERDRRYEQCF
CDR3 DNA: TGCGCCAGCAGCCAAGAACGGGACAGGCGCTACGAACAGTGCTTC

V gene: TRBV6-1
D gene: .
clone size: .
J gene: TRBJ2-7
CDR3 protein: CASSPGLAAYEQHF
CDR3 DNA: TGTGCCAGCAGTCCTGGATTAGCGGCCTACGAACAGCACTTC

V gene: TRBV11-2
D gene: .
clone size: once
J gene: TRBJ2-5
CDR3 protein: CACCLARAETQYF
CDR3 DNA: TGTGCCTGCTGCTTAGCGCGGGCTGAGACCCAGTACTTC

V gene: TRBV25-1
D gene: TRBD1
clone size: .
J gene: TRBJ2-7
CDR3 protein: CASSVPGQGLYEQYF
CDR3 DNA: TGTGCCAGCAGTGTACCGGGACAGGGTTTATACGAGCAGTACTTC

V gene: TRBV13
D gene: TRBD2
clone size: many
J gene: TRBJ2-2
CDR3 protein: CASSLLQLAGGPNGELFF
CDR3 DNA: TGTGCCAGCAGCTTACTGCAGCTAGCGGGAGGGCCTAACGGGGAGCTGTTTTTT

V gene: TRBV4-1
D gene: TRBD2
clone size: .
J gene: TRBJ2-1
CDR3 protein: CASSHDRLAGAQGPFF
CDR3 DNA: TGTGCCAGCAGCCATGATAGACTAGCGGGAGCCCAAGGTCCGTTCTTC

V gene: TRBV10-3
D gene: .
clone size: .
J gene: TRBJ1-5
CDR3 protein: CAISGFGDGQPKHF
CDR3 DNA: TGTGCCATCAGTGGCTTCGGGGACGGTCAGCCCAAGCATTTT

V gene: TRBV20-1
D gene: .
clone size: many
J gene: TRBJ2-7
CDR3 protein: CSALGGEQYF
CDR3 DNA: TGCAGTGCTCTCGGGGGTGAGCAGTACTTC

V gene: TRBV9
D gene: TRBD1
clone size: .
J gene: TRBJ2-6
CDR3 protein: CASSAGTESSGANVLTF
CDR3 DNA: TGTGCCAGCAGCGCCGGGACAGAAAGCTCTGGGGCCAACGTCCTGACTTTC

V gene: TRBV6-1
D gene: TRBD1
clone size: medium-sized
J gene: TRBJ2-3
CDR3 protein: CASSVRQGPAEDTQYF
CDR3 DNA: TGTGCCAGCAGTGTGCGACAGGGACCTGCTGAAGATACGCAGTATTTT

V gene: TRBV11-2
D gene: TRBD1
clone size: .
J gene: TRBJ2-2
CDR3 protein: CASSIQTGGGELLF
CDR3 DNA: TGTGCCAGCAGCATTCAAACAGGGGGCGGGGAGCTGTTATTT

V gene: TRBV11-2
D gene: .
clone size: .
J gene: TRBJ1-1
CDR3 protein: CASSPLAYQGFEACF
CDR3 DNA: TGTGCCAGCAGCCCCCTGGCCTACCAGGGCTTTGAAGCTTGCTTT

V gene: TRBV6-5
D gene: .
clone size: .
J gene: TRBJ1-1
CDR3 protein: CASRETGAVNTEAFF
CDR3 DNA: TGTGCCAGCAGAGAGACCGGGGCAGTGAACACTGAAGCTTTCTTT

V gene: TRBV11-2
D gene: .
clone size: large
J gene: TRBJ2-5
CDR3 protein: CASSLGSSGPGETQYF
CDR3 DNA: TGTGCCAGCAGCTTAGGGAGTAGCGGCCCGGGGGAGACCCAGTACTTC

V gene: TRBV24-1
D gene: TRBD1
clone size: .
J gene: TRBJ2-2
CDR3 protein: CATNDTSGNRGEGELFF
CDR3 DNA: TGTGCCACCAATGATACCTCCGGGAACAGGGGAGAAGGGGAACTGTTTTTT

V gene: TRBV4-1
D gene: .
clone size: .
J gene: TRBJ2-1
CDR3 protein: CASSFGSGHPYLSYIELFF
CDR3 DNA: TGCGCCAGCAGCTTTGGTAGCGGCCACCCATACTTATCCTACATTGAGCTGTTCTTC

V gene: TRBV20-1
D gene: TRBD1
clone size: once
J gene: TRBJ2-3
CDR3 protein: CSARRMGQGKTDTQYF
CDR3 DNA: TGCAGTGCTAGACGCATGGGACAGGGTAAGACAGATACGCAGTATTTT

V gene: TRBV29-1
D gene: TRBD1
clone size: .
J gene: TRBJ1-5
CDR3 protein: CGVRQGPGNQTQHF
CDR3 DNA: TGCGGCGTCCGACAGGGCCCAGGGAATCAGACCCAGCATTTT

V gene: TRBV11-2
D gene: .
clone size: .
J gene: TRBJ2-1
CDR3 protein: CVNSSDPRRTGSYYEQLF
CDR3 DNA: TGTGTCAACAGCTCTGACCCTAGGAGGACCGGGAGTTACTATGAGCAGTTATTC

V gene: TRBV14
D gene: .
clone size: .
J gene: TRBJ2-1
CDR3 protein: CASSQDTGSGRSHRGYEQFF
CDR3 DNA: TGTGCCAGCAGCCAAGACACCGGATCAGGTCGGAGTCACCGGGGGTATGAGCAGTTCTTC

V gene: TRBV5-4
D gene: .
clone size: .
J gene: TRBJ2-7
CDR3 protein: CASSNPNGSGDEQYF
CDR3 DNA: TGTGCCAGCAGCAATCCTAACGGGAGCGGCGACGAACAGTACTTC

V gene: TRBV6-6
D gene: .
clone size: .
J gene: TRBJ1-5
CDR3 protein: CASRQDGRAYMGNQPQHF
CDR3 DNA: TGTGCCAGCAGGCAGGATGGCAGGGCATATATGGGCAATCAGCCCCAGCATTTT

V gene: TRBV6-1
D gene: .
clone size: .
J gene: TRBJ1-5
CDR3 protein: CASSESLNRPQHF
CDR3 DNA: TGTGCCAGCAGTGAATCTCTCAATCGGCCCCAGCATTTT

V gene: TRBV29-1
D gene: TRBD1
clone size: .
J gene: TRBJ2-3
CDR3 protein: CSATGGIDTQYF
CDR3 DNA: TGCAGCGCTACAGGGGGCATAGATACACAGTATTTT

V gene: TRBV6-5
D gene: TRBD1
clone size: .
J gene: TRBJ2-6
CDR3 protein: CASSLWTGMRVGANVLTF
CDR3 DNA: TGTGCCAGTAGTCTTTGGACAGGGATGAGAGTTGGGGCCAACGTCCTGACTTTC

V gene: TRBV2
D gene: TRBD2
clone size: many
J gene: TRBJ2-7
CDR3 protein: CASSRGGLAPYEQYF
CDR3 DNA: TGTGCCAGCAGTCGAGGGGGACTAGCGCCCTACGAGCAGTACTTC

V gene: TRBV30
D gene: .
clone size: once
J gene: TRBJ2-7
CDR3 protein: CAWSVPGIGSYEQYF
CDR3 DNA: TGTGCCTGGAGTGTACCCGGGATAGGAAGCTACGAGCAGTACTTC

V gene: TRBV12-3/TRBV12-4
D gene: .
clone size: .
J gene: TRBJ2-7
CDR3 protein: CTSSVLAYEQYF
CDR3 DNA: TGTACCAGCAGTGTACTAGCCTACGAGCAGTACTTC

V gene: TRBV12-3/TRBV12-4
D gene: .
clone size: .
J gene: TRBJ1-2
CDR3 protein: CASSSVNYGYTF
CDR3 DNA: TGTGCCAGCAGTTCGGTGAACTATGGTTACACCTTC

V gene: TRBV28
D gene: .
clone size: .
J gene: TRBJ2-5
CDR3 protein: CAGSFRRGTQYF
CDR3 DNA: TGTGCCGGCAGTTTCAGACGGGGGACCCAGTACTTC

V gene: TRBV11-2
D gene: .
clone size: .
J gene: TRBJ1-5
CDR3 protein: CASNQEGSRGPQHF
CDR3 DNA: TGTGCCAGCAATCAAGAGGGAAGTCGCGGACCCCAGCATTTT

V gene: TRBV2
D gene: .
clone size: .
J gene: TRBJ2-7
CDR3 protein: CASREAKSSYEQYF
CDR3 DNA: TGTGCCAGCAGAGAAGCCAAAAGCTCCTACGAGCAGTACTTC

V gene: TRBV2
D gene: .
clone size: .
J gene: TRBJ2-1
CDR3 protein: CARSEEYAPGDEQFF
CDR3 DNA: TGTGCCAGAAGTGAAGAATATGCCCCAGGGGATGAGCAGTTCTTC

V gene: TRBV11-2
D gene: .
clone size: .
J gene: TRBJ1-4
CDR3 protein: CASGLEVGDENLFF
CDR3 DNA: TGTGCCAGCGGCTTGGAGGTCGGGGACGAAAATCTGTTTTTT

V gene: TRBV7-9
D gene: TRBD2
clone size: .
J gene: TRBJ2-3
CDR3 protein: CVSSLWTSGRVPDTQYF
CDR3 DNA: TGTGTCAGCAGCCTGTGGACTAGCGGGAGGGTCCCTGATACGCAGTATTTT

V gene: TRBV18
D gene: .
clone size: once
J gene: TRBJ1-6
CDR3 protein: CASSPNPPQGNSPLHF
CDR3 DNA: TGTGCCAGCTCACCAAATCCCCCGCAGGGAAATTCACCCCTCCACTTT

V gene: TRBV11-1
D gene: .
clone size: .
J gene: TRBJ2-1
CDR3 protein: CTSNLGRASEQFF
CDR3 DNA: TGTACCAGCAACTTAGGCCGGGCAAGTGAGCAGTTCTTC

V gene: TRBV11-2
D gene: .
clone size: .
J gene: TRBJ2-7
CDR3 protein: CTSSLDFGTHSSYEQYF
CDR3 DNA: TGTACCAGCAGCTTAGACTTCGGGACACACAGCTCCTATGAGCAGTACTTC

V gene: TRBV4-1
D gene: .
clone size: .
J gene: TRBJ2-1
CDR3 protein: CASSPYDNEQFF
CDR3 DNA: TGCGCCAGCAGCCCCTATGACAATGAGCAGTTCTTC

V gene: TRBV30
D gene: .
clone size: .
J gene: TRBJ2-5
CDR3 protein: CAWGITPGLLETQYF
CDR3 DNA: TGCGCCTGGGGCATAACGCCGGGACTTCTAGAGACCCAGTACTTC

V gene: TRBV7-7
D gene: TRBD2
clone size: .
J gene: TRBJ2-7
CDR3 protein: CASSSTWTSEQYF
CDR3 DNA: TGTGCTAGCAGCTCCACCTGGACTAGCGAGCAGTACTTC